These 30 T cell receptor beta chains were sequenced from one sample in a study of T cell responses to AZD1222 COVID-19 vaccine. Clones were read by immunoSEQ multiplex PCR, and TCRdb kept only the in-frame ones, dropping some. The sample holds 100,000 to 120,000 clones; roughly nine tenths are singletons and the top ten take 1.5% to 2%. Sequences were derived from peripheral blood, sampled on day 0 of AZD1222 vaccination. All receptors derive from an adult in good health.

This clone was picked up one time. This chain joins TRBV10-2 and TRBJ1-2, with 7 bases fitting TRBD1. Per the germline V gene, CDR1 is WSHSY and CDR2 is SAAADI. There are 14 residues in the CDR3. V trimming: 3 bases; J trimming: 11 bases; junction bases outside the gene matches: 12. The CDR3 loop reads CASSELRRQGGYTF. CDR3 nucleotide sequence: TGCGCCAGCAGTGAACTCCGTCGACAGGGTGGTTACACCTTC.

The chain has TRBV21-1 and TRBJ1-5; the table's D call, TRBD1, has no DNA check behind it. TRBV21-1 is an annotated pseudogene. The CDR3 is 17 residues long. For the CDR3, the DNA is TGTGCCAGCAGCAAAGTGGTAGGACAGTCGTGCAATCAGCCCCAGCATTTT. Translated, it gives CASSKVVGQSCNQPQHF.

This clone was seen only a few times. This chain joins TRBV27 and TRBJ1-1; D gene ambiguous. The CDR3 runs to 14 residues. CDR1 and CDR2 from the germline V gene are MNHEY and SMNVEV (reference sequence). Trimming left V 1 base short and J 1 base short, with 7 bases between. The CDR3 here is CASSLLGPNTEAFF. The CDR3 DNA reads TGTGCCAGCAGTTTATTAGGGCCGAACACTGAAGCTTTCTTT.

The rearrangement joins TRBV5-1 to TRBJ1-1; D gene unclear. Germline loops: CDR1 SGHRS, CDR2 YFSETQ. Trimming cost V 3 bases and J 1 base, with 16 bases left between them. The CDR3 is 16 residues long. CDR3 in DNA: TGCGCCAGCAGCTGGAACAAGGGAAGTTCGAACACTGAAGCTTTCTTT. Translated: CASSWNKGSSNTEAFF. Based on the CDR3 plus reference TRBV5-1 and TRBJ1-1, the full variable domain is KAGVTQTPRYLIKTRGQQVTLSCSPISGHRSVSWYQQTPGQGLQFLFEYFSETQRNKGNFPGRFSGRQFSNSRSEMNVSTLELGDSALYLCASSWNKGSSNTEAFFGQGTRLTVV.

The chain is built from TRBV29-1 and TRBJ1-1; no firm D call. CDR3 length: 13 amino acids. The V gene lost 5 bases and the J gene lost 3 bases, with 13 bases spanning the gap. The germline V gene has CDR1 SQVTM and CDR2 ANQGSEA. The CDR3 sequence is CSVRVGPDTEAFF. The CDR3 coding sequence is TGCAGCGTTCGGGTGGGTCCCGACACTGAAGCTTTCTTT.

Written as DNA, the CDR3 is TGCGCCAGCAGCTTGGGGGGAGTGAACACTGAAGCTTTCTTT. This encodes CASSLGGVNTEAFF. The chain combines TRBV5-1 with TRBJ1-1; no clear D gene. CDR3 length equals 14 residues. The V end was cut by 0 bases, the J end by 0 bases, with 6 bases between. Germline V gene data show CDR1 as SGHRS and CDR2 as YFSETQ.

This chain connects TRBV24-1 to TRBJ2-7; 8 nucleotides match TRBD1. The germline V gene has CDR1 KGHDR and CDR2 SFDVKD. This CDR3 has 15 amino acids. Losses at the gene ends were 3 bases for V and 4 bases for J; bases not matched to a gene: 7. In DNA, the CDR3 is TGTGCCACCAGTGATACGTTTACAGGGGGGTACGAGCAGTACTTC. The encoded protein is CATSDTFTGGYEQYF.

This clone was seen a few times. The V gene is TRBV29-1, the J gene TRBJ2-7; TRBD1 agrees at 9 bases. The CDR3 sequence is 14 residues long. Germline V gene lookup returns CDR1 SQVTM and CDR2 ANQGSEA. V lost 4 bases, J lost 7 bases, and 11 bases stayed unmatched. In DNA, the CDR3 is TGCAGCGTTGGAAATCGACAGGGGGGAGGAGAGCAGTACTTC. The encoded protein is CSVGNRQGGGEQYF.

This chain uses TRBV5-1 with TRBJ1-1, with D tentatively TRBD1 (6 bases). The germline V gene has CDR1 SGHRS and CDR2 YFSETQ. The CDR3 contains 17 residues. With 4 bases removed from V and 4 bases from J, the gap between germline ends came to 23 bases. The CDR3 DNA reads as TGCGCCAGCAGCACCCCGACAGGACTGCAAGGTTCCACTGAAGCTTTCTTT. This encodes CASSTPTGLQGSTEAFF.

The genes are TRBV11-2 and TRBJ2-7, with D tentatively TRBD2 (6 bases). Germline values: CDR1 SGHAT, CDR2 FQNNGV. The V end lost 5 bases, the J end lost 3 bases, and 17 bases lay between the germline ends. The CDR3 contains 15 residues. In DNA, the CDR3 is TGTGCCAGCAGCGGCGGAGGGCAGGGTGGCTACGAGCAGTACTTC. It encodes CASSGGGQGGYEQYF.

This chain links TRBV28 with TRBJ1-2; 11 nucleotides align to TRBD1. CDR1 MDHEN and CDR2 SYDVKM come from the germline V gene. J gave up 6 bases and V 4 bases, and 7 bases lay outside the gene matches. The CDR3 is 15 residues long. CDR3 bases: TGTGCCAGCAGTTCCCCGAGGACAGGGGGCAATGGCTACACCTTC. Translating it yields CASSSPRTGGNGYTF.

The V call is TRBV27, the J call TRBJ2-7; a possible D gene is TRBD2 (5 bases). CDR3 length equals 13 residues. Germline V gives CDR1 MNHEY, CDR2 SMNVEV (reference sequence). The V gene lost 0 bases and the J gene lost 4 bases, with 7 bases spanning the gap. CDR3 in DNA: TGTGCCAGCAGTTTATCACTAGATTACGAGCAGTACTTC. Protein product: CASSLSLDYEQYF.

The rearrangement joins TRBV18 to TRBJ1-1, with TRBD1 as a possible D gene (6 bases). The CDR3 contains 14 residues. V was shortened by 4 bases and J by 1 base, with 10 bases between the two germline ends. The germline V gene has CDR1 KGHSH and CDR2 LQKENI. CDR3 in amino acids: CASSLDRTNTEAFF. DNA for the CDR3: TGTGCCAGCTCACTCGACAGGACGAACACTGAAGCTTTCTTT.

The chain is built from TRBV2 and TRBJ2-1; D remains unclear. The CDR3 contains 14 residues. V lost 7 bases, J lost 7 bases, and 17 bases lay in between. Per the germline V gene, CDR1 is SNHLY and CDR2 is FYNNEI. The CDR3 DNA follows: TGTGCCAGCACGGGTCGAAGGGTTGGGAATGAGCAGTTCTTC. It translates to CASTGRRVGNEQFF. Drawing the rest from reference TRBV2 and TRBJ2-1, the complete variable domain is EPEVTQTPSHQVTQMGQEVILRCVPISNHLYFYWYRQILGQKVEFLVSFYNNEISEKSEIFDDQFSVERPDGSNFTLKIRSTKLEDSAMYFCASTGRRVGNEQFFGPGTRLTVL.

Only one count was recorded for this clone. The rearrangement uses TRBV27 and TRBJ2-5; the match to TRBD2 covers 7 bases. Trimming took 2 bases from V and 5 from J; bases not matched to a gene: 11. The CDR3 is 16 amino acids. Germline V CDR1 and CDR2: MNHEY, SMNVEV (reference sequence). CDR3: CASSLRGTGGRETQYF. The CDR3 coding sequence is TGTGCCAGCAGTTTACGTGGTACGGGGGGAAGGGAGACCCAGTACTTC.

This sequence joins TRBV2 and TRBJ2-1; D gene ambiguous. V was shortened by 1 base and J by 1 base, with 8 bases between the two germline ends. CDR3 length: 15 residues. Germline loops: CDR1 SNHLY, CDR2 FYNNEI. In DNA form, the CDR3 reads TGTGCCAGCAGTGAAGGGGCCGGGTCCTACAATGAGCAGTTCTTC. Translating gives CASSEGAGSYNEQFF.

J is TRBJ2-2 and V is TRBV7-9; 11 bases align to TRBD2. CDR1 SEHNR and CDR2 FQNEAQ come from the germline V gene (reference sequence). The CDR3 sequence is 16 residues long. V dropped 5 bases and J dropped 1; count of bases not matched to a gene: 3. The CDR3 bases are TGTGCCAGCAGCCCCGGACTAGCGGGGAACACCGGGGAGCTGTTTTTT. Its translation is CASSPGLAGNTGELFF.

This rearrangement joins TRBV29-1 to TRBJ2-7; D unresolved. Deletions cut 5 bases from V and 3 bases from J, with 14 bases between. Germline CDR1 and CDR2: SQVTM and ANQGSEA. The CDR3 extends over 13 amino acids. CDR3 nucleotide sequence: TGCAGCGTTTTAACAGATTACCTCTACGAGCAGTACTTC. Translated, it gives CSVLTDYLYEQYF.

The CDR3 coding sequence is TGTGCCAGCAGTGAAAGTTACTGGAGTAACTATGGCTACACCTTC. Its translation: CASSESYWSNYGYTF. This chain connects TRBV6-1 to TRBJ1-2, with D hard to call. The V gene lost 2 bases and the J gene lost 1 base, with 11 bases spanning the gap. Per the germline V gene, CDR1 is MNHNS and CDR2 is SASEGT. The length of the CDR3 is 15 residues.

The chain uses TRBV29-1 and TRBJ2-7; TRBD1 agrees at 7 bases. CDR1 and CDR2 (germline): SQVTM, ANQGSEA. This CDR3 spans 13 amino acids. The junction had 6 bases not matched to a gene; V was cut back by 4 bases and J by 3 bases. The CDR3 DNA reads as TGCAGCGTTGGACAGGGCTTAGGCTACGAGCAGTACTTC. Its protein is CSVGQGLGYEQYF.

This rearrangement joins TRBV4-1 to TRBJ1-2; maybe TRBD1 (6 bases). Trimming removed 0 bases at V and 5 bases at J, with 10 bases between. This CDR3 comprises 14 residues. Germline CDR1 is MGHRA and CDR2 is YSYEKL. The CDR3 sequence: CASSQEWGQYGYTF. The CDR3 DNA reads as TGCGCCAGCAGCCAAGAATGGGGGCAGTATGGCTACACCTTC.

The chain is built from TRBV2 and TRBJ1-3; 7 bases line up with TRBD1. V was clipped by 0 bases and J by 4 bases; unmatched bases: 6. The CDR3 extends over 16 amino acids. From germline, CDR1 is SNHLY and CDR2 FYNNEI. CDR3 sequence (DNA): TGTGCCAGCAGTGAAGCCGGGACAGTCTCGGGAAACACCATATATTTT. Translated: CASSEAGTVSGNTIYF.

CDR3 residues: CASPTGQVARVRHF. The CDR3 nucleotides are TGTGCCAGTCCCACGGGACAGGTGGCTAGGGTGAGGCATTTT. The chain has TRBV19 and TRBJ1-5, with 8 bases that match TRBD1. Germline V gene data show CDR1 as LNHDA and CDR2 as SQIVND (reference sequence). The CDR3 contains 14 residues. V trimming: 8 bases; J trimming: 15 bases; junction bases outside the gene matches: 18.

J is TRBJ2-7 and V is TRBV6-5; perhaps TRBD2 as D (5 bases). CDR1 and CDR2 from the germline V gene are MNHEY and SVGAGI. The CDR3 is 14 residues long. V lost 6 bases and J 2 bases, leaving 14 bases between the germline ends. CDR3 sequence (DNA): TGTGCCAGCAGCAACCCGGGATCACCCTACGAGCAGTACTTC. Translated: CASSNPGSPYEQYF.

The chain couples TRBV18 to TRBJ2-2; D gene ambiguous. The germline CDR1 and CDR2 sequences are KGHSH and LQKENI. V shed 3 bases and J shed 0 bases, with 11 bases lying between them. This CDR3 region has 16 residues. The CDR3: CASSPSAATNTGELFF. For the CDR3, the DNA is TGTGCCAGCTCACCGAGCGCGGCCACGAACACCGGGGAGCTGTTTTTT.

This clone has just a few counts. The V and J genes are TRBV27 and TRBJ1-2; D is perhaps TRBD1 (6 bases). The CDR3 covers 13 residues. In germline, CDR1 is MNHEY, CDR2 SMNVEV (reference sequence). V dropped 2 bases and J dropped 7 bases, with 11 bases sitting between them. The CDR3 DNA sequence: TGTGCCAGCAGTTTAATTGGGGGCTTTGGCTACACCTTC. Protein: CASSLIGGFGYTF.

The genes are TRBV11-2 and TRBJ1-5; D is ambiguous. Germline CDR1 is SGHAT and CDR2 is FQNNGV. The length of the CDR3 is 14 residues. Trimming removed 0 bases from V and 1 base from J, with 4 bases in between. Here the CDR3 DNA reads TGTGCCAGCAGCTTAGAAGGGAGCAATCAGCCCCAGCATTTT. Translation: CASSLEGSNQPQHF.

The chain joins TRBV6-2 or TRBV6-3 to TRBJ1-1; TRBD1 matches 9 bases. CDR1 is MNHEY and CDR2 is SVGEGT in the germline V gene. The trim removed 5 bases at V and 6 bases at J, leaving 7 bases unmatched. There are 14 residues in the CDR3. CDR3 nucleotide sequence: TGTGCCAGCAGTACACAGGGGGCTACCGCTGAAGCTTTCTTT. Translation: CASSTQGATAEAFF.

The chain links TRBV5-1 to TRBJ1-2, with D possibly being TRBD1 (5 bases). The CDR3 has 14 residues. The V end was cut by 3 bases, the J end by 6 bases, with 15 bases between. Per the germline V gene, CDR1 is SGHRS and CDR2 is YFSETQ. The CDR3 region is CASSYDGGGNGYTF. In DNA, the CDR3 is TGCGCCAGCAGCTACGACGGGGGAGGGAATGGCTACACCTTC.

The chain recombines TRBV28 with TRBJ1-1; 8 positions match TRBD1. After removal of 10 bases from V and 5 bases from J, the junction contained 6 bases not matched to a gene. Germline loops: CDR1 MDHEN, CDR2 SYDVKM. The CDR3 is 12 amino acids. In DNA, the CDR3 is TGTGCCACTACGGACAGGGAAACTGAAGCTTTCTTT. Translated, it gives CATTDRETEAFF.